This T cell receptor (beta chain) stems from a study of vaccination and CD4 T cells after COVID-19. The CDR3 runs 14 residues. With 7 bases removed from V and 1 base from J, the gap between germline ends came to 14 bases. CDR1 is SNHLY and CDR2 is FYNNEI in the germline V gene. Treatment in this sample: roughly 11-day PBMC culture with coronavirus spike peptide pools or control peptides (ViraFEST assay). Expansion of antigen-specific T cells with peptide pools by ViraFEST preceded sequencing of TCRs. Note on this clonotype: Its antigen remains unidentified.

The Oncomine TCR Beta short-read assay generated sequence data from the DNA of cultured CD4+ T cells. TCRdb reprocessed the PCR reads via MiXCR and lists one record per CDR3 protein. The sample holds 18,000 or so distinct CDR3 sequences, around 38% seen once. The chain uses TRBV2 and TRBJ2-7; no clear D. The receptor was derived from a human donor who received a COVID-19 vaccine. The material sequenced was CD4+ T cells from blood, cultured in vitro, taken before SARS-CoV-2 vaccination. The DNA of the CDR3 is TGTGCCAGCATTCACCGGCAGGAGTCCTACGAGCAGTACTTC. Protein sequence: CASIHRQESYEQYF. Drawing the rest from reference TRBV2 and TRBJ2-7, the complete variable domain is EPEVTQTPSHQVTQMGQEVILRCVPISNHLYFYWYRQILGQKVEFLVSFYNNEISEKSEIFDDQFSVERPDGSNFTLKIRSTKLEDSAMYFCASIHRQESYEQYFGPGTRLTVT.